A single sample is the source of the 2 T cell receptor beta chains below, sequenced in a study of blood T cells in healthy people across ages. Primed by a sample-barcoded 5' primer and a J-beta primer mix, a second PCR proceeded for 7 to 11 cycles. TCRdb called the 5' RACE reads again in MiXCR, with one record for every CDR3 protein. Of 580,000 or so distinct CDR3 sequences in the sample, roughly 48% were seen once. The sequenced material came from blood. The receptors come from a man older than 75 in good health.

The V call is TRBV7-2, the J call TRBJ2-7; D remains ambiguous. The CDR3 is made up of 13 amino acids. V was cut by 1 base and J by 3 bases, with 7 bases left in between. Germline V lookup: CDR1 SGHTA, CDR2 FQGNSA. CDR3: CASSLVRYYEQYF. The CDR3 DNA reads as TGTGCCAGCAGCTTAGTTCGGTACTACGAGCAGTACTTC.

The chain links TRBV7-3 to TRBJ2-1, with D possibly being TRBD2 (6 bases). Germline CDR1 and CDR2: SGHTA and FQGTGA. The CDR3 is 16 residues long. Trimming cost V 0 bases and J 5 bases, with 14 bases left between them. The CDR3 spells CASSLTTGLTHNEQFF. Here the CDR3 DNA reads TGTGCCAGCAGCTTAACTACAGGACTAACCCACAATGAGCAGTTCTTC.